The clone carrying this T cell receptor beta chain was detected ten times or more. Its target is not known. MiXCR was run by TCRdb on the RACE reads, yielding one entry per CDR3 protein. Counted here are over 300,000 distinct CDR3 sequences, roughly 4.6% occurring once; the ten biggest clones make up 2.5% to 3%. Documented time point: pre-sensitization, week 0. Treatment of the sample: therapeutic diphenylcyclopropenone sensitization with weekly scalp DPC. The CDR3 is made up of 14 amino acids. With 3 bases removed from V and 7 bases from J, the gap between germline ends came to 16 bases. Per germline, CDR1 MNHEY and CDR2 SVGAGI. These data come from a study of human T cells and chemical hapten exposure. For the study at large: Alopecia areata, totalis or universalis was found in mostly female patients.

The study, taken as a whole, reports: In comparison with controls, expanded TCRs gave rise to a significantly larger number of large CDR3 similarity clusters. As patch test score rose, PT1 expanded TCR counts tended to rise as well.

This chain connects TRBV6-5 to TRBJ2-7, with D uncertain. This TCR came from a woman between 45 and 65 years old with alopecia areata. Some clones in this sample may be carry-over from other donors' samples. The source was whole blood, collected in connection with sensitization to the hapten diphenylcyclopropenone (DPC). CDR3 in amino acids: CASSYFYAAGEQYF. CDR3 sequence (DNA): TGTGCCAGCAGTTATTTTTATGCGGCTGGGGAGCAGTACTTC.